This entry features one TCR beta chain sequence. The sample originates from a study of blood T cell repertoires in COVID-19. V dropped 2 bases and J dropped 4 bases, with 12 bases sitting between them. The CDR3 runs 15 residues. From germline, CDR1 is LNHDA and CDR2 SQIVND (reference sequence). Only in-frame clones appear in the TCRdb table, and some are missing; sequencing was by immunoSEQ multiplex PCR. The sample yields 200,000 or so clones, roughly nine tenths seen once. The V call is TRBV19, the J call TRBJ2-1; the D gene is possibly TRBD1 (5 bases). This receptor was obtained from a woman in her 70s with acute or convalescent COVID-19. The sample comprised peripheral blood. CDR3 sequence: CASSILEAGYNEQFF. The CDR3 nucleotides read TGTGCCAGTAGTATATTAGAGGCAGGGTACAATGAGCAGTTCTTC.